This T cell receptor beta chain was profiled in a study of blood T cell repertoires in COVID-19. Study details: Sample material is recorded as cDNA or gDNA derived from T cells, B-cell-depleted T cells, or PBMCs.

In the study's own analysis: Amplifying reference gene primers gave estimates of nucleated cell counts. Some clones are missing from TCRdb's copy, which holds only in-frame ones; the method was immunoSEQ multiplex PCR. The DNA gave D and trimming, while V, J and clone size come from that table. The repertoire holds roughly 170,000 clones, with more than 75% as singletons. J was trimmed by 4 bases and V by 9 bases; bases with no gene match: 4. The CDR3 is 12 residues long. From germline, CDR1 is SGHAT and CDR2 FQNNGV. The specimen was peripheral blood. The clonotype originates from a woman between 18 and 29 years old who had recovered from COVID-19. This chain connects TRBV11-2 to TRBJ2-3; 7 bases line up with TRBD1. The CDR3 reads CASRQGADTQYF. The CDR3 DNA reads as TGTGCCAGTCGACAGGGCGCAGATACGCAGTATTTT.